Below are 5 T cell receptor beta chains sequenced from a single sample in a study of blood T cell repertoires in COVID-19. The assay was immunoSEQ multiplex PCR, and TCRdb's table has in-frame clones only and misses some. The sample has about 220,000 clones, roughly 89% seen once. Sequencing used PBMCs or T cells enriched from blood (not recorded which). These receptor sequences come from a man younger than 40 who had been exposed to COVID-19.

The chain has TRBV15 and TRBJ1-5; D not certain. The CDR3 loop spans 15 amino acids. From germline, CDR1 is LNHNV and CDR2 YYDKDF (reference sequence). V was pared by 0 bases and J by 4 bases, with 10 bases between. The CDR3 sequence: CATSRDRGMNQPQHF. The CDR3 region has the DNA TGTGCCACCAGCAGAGATCGAGGGATGAATCAGCCCCAGCATTTT.

The V call is TRBV6-5, the J call TRBJ2-7; 10 positions match TRBD1. Per the germline V gene, CDR1 is MNHEY and CDR2 is SVGAGI. V lost 0 bases, J lost 6 bases, and 8 bases stayed unmatched. The CDR3 length is 16 residues. The chain's CDR3 is CASSYSSGTGVGEQYF. The CDR3 nucleotides read TGTGCCAGCAGTTACTCCTCCGGGACAGGGGTGGGCGAGCAGTACTTC.

The chain joins TRBV29-1 to TRBJ2-7; 12 bases agree with TRBD1. V lost 7 bases, J lost 4 bases, and 8 bases stayed unmatched. The CDR3 totals 14 residues. The germline V gene encodes CDR1 SQVTM and CDR2 ANQGSEA. The CDR3 is CSAEGQGADYEQYF. Written as DNA, the CDR3 is TGCAGCGCTGAGGGACAGGGGGCGGATTACGAGCAGTACTTC.

The chain links TRBV7-2 to TRBJ2-3, with D possibly being TRBD2 (6 bases). V gave up 3 bases and J gave up 2 bases, with 12 bases separating them. CDR3 length: 15 residues. Looked up from germline, CDR1 is SGHTA and CDR2 is FQGNSA. The CDR3 reads CASSFRLGDTDTQYF. The CDR3 nucleotides are TGTGCCAGCAGCTTCCGACTAGGAGACACAGATACGCAGTATTTT. Combining the CDR3 with reference TRBV7-2 and TRBJ2-3 gives the whole variable domain GAGVSQSPSNKVTEKGKDVELRCDPISGHTALYWYRQSLGQGLEFLIYFQGNSAPDKSGLPSDRFSAERTGGSVSTLTIQRTQQEDSAVYLCASSFRLGDTDTQYFGPGTRLTVL.

This clone was observed a few times. V usage is TRBV20-1 and J usage is TRBJ1-4, with D perhaps matching TRBD1 (6 bases). Per germline, CDR1 DFQATT and CDR2 SNEGSKA (reference sequence). The CDR3 has 15 amino acids. V lost 3 bases and J lost 8, with 19 bases in between. The CDR3 DNA reads as TGCAGTGCTAGTTCTTCGCGGGGGCGCGCCGAAAAACTGTTTTTT. Translation gives CSASSSRGRAEKLFF.